Below are 18 T cell receptor beta chains sequenced from a single sample in a study of Ad26.COV2.S vaccination and SARS-CoV-2 variants (dated by TCRdb to about 2021). Library creation used the immunoSEQ multiplex PCR assay. TCRdb holds this immuneACCESS table with in-frame rearrangements only. Some clones are missing; in checked studies, unresolved V genes explain under half, and the rest has no known cause. The sample table holds about 280,000 clones, of which around 87% were seen once. The top ten clonotypes cover approximately 3.4% of the sample. Explained via the paper, the treatment or condition label denotes: around 19 received Ad26.COV2.S at low or high dose, single or two shots; about 5 received placebo; per-sample allocation not given. Repertoires of vaccine and placebo recipients were sequenced from samples taken on day 63 after the first injection. The input for sequencing was peripheral blood, taken in a trial of Ad26.COV2.S vaccine versus placebo. The receptor source for this set is a person between 18 and 65 years old who received the Ad26.COV2.S COVID-19 vaccine or a placebo.

V and J are TRBV11-2 and TRBJ2-2; 12 bases agree with TRBD2. Losses at the gene ends were 3 bases for V and 9 bases for J; bases not matched to a gene: 8. This CDR3 is 16 amino acids long. Germline V gene data show CDR1 as SGHAT and CDR2 as FQNNGV. CDR3 residues: CASSFLSGLAGRELFF. In DNA, the CDR3 is TGTGCCAGCAGCTTCCTTTCCGGACTAGCGGGAAGGGAGCTGTTTTTT.

The chain is built from TRBV18 and TRBJ1-2; 7 positions agree with TRBD1. Germline trimming cut 6 bases from V and 7 bases from J; bases unmatched to any gene: 14. The CDR3 is 15 residues long. The germline V gene encodes CDR1 KGHSH and CDR2 LQKENI. CDR3 region: CASSPGQLQGGGYTF. As DNA, the CDR3 is TGTGCCAGCTCTCCGGGACAGCTTCAAGGGGGTGGCTACACCTTC.

This clone was seen more than once but under ten times. J is TRBJ1-2 and V is TRBV2; 11 nucleotides line up with TRBD1. Germline trimming cut 7 bases from V and 8 bases from J; bases unmatched to any gene: 6. This CDR3 comprises 13 residues. Germline V gene sequence: CDR1 SNHLY, CDR2 FYNNEI. CDR3 protein: CASTDRGLGGYTF. Written as DNA, the CDR3 is TGTGCCAGCACGGACAGGGGGCTAGGAGGCTACACCTTC.

This chain links TRBV2 with TRBJ1-1, with a weak D call TRBD1 (6 bases). The CDR3 contains 13 residues. The germline V and J ends were trimmed by 8 bases and 3 bases, with 13 bases remaining between them. The germline gives CDR1 SNHLY, CDR2 FYNNEI. The CDR3: CASSTTGYTEAFF. CDR3 DNA sequence: TGTGCCAGCTCTACAACAGGGTACACTGAAGCTTTCTTT. Full variable domain (rest looked up from reference TRBV2 and TRBJ1-1): EPEVTQTPSHQVTQMGQEVILRCVPISNHLYFYWYRQILGQKVEFLVSFYNNEISEKSEIFDDQFSVERPDGSNFTLKIRSTKLEDSAMYFCASSTTGYTEAFFGQGTRLTVV.

The chain links TRBV7-8 to TRBJ2-7; weak D call: TRBD2 (7 bases). V lost 2 bases and J 5 bases, leaving 16 bases between the germline ends. The CDR3 covers 15 residues. Germline CDR1 and CDR2: SGHVS and FQNEAQ. Written as DNA, the CDR3 is TGTGCCAGCAGCTTATTCGGGGGGCAGGAGAACGAGCAGTACTTC. This sequence encodes CASSLFGGQENEQYF.

This chain connects TRBV10-2 to TRBJ1-2; 8 bases line up with TRBD1. Germline V lookup: CDR1 WSHSY, CDR2 SAAADI. With 1 base clipped from V and 8 bases from J, the junction kept 3 bases outside the gene matches. The CDR3 extends over 13 amino acids. CDR3 in DNA: TGCGCCAGCAGTGAGTTCAGGGGGCAGGGCTACACCTTC. It is translated as CASSEFRGQGYTF.

This clone came up a few times. The CDR3 coding sequence is TGTGCCAGCAGCTTGGGTGGGACAGGGGGTTGGACTGAAGCTTTCTTT. Protein: CASSLGGTGGWTEAFF. The chain employs TRBV5-5 and TRBJ1-1, with 11 bases that match TRBD1. J lost 5 bases, V lost 0 bases, and 6 bases had no gene match. Germline-derived CDR1 and CDR2 are SGHKS and YYEKEE (reference sequence). This CDR3 is built from 16 residues. Combining the CDR3 with reference TRBV5-5 and TRBJ1-1 gives the whole variable domain DAGVTQSPTHLIKTRGQQVTLRCSPISGHKSVSWYQQVLGQGPQFIFQYYEKEERGRGNFPDRFSARQFPNYSSELNVNALLLGDSALYLCASSLGGTGGWTEAFFGQGTRLTVV.

The chain couples TRBV18 to TRBJ1-2; D is possibly TRBD1 (6 bases). CDR3 size: 13 residues. The V end was cut by 3 bases, the J end by 3 bases, with 8 bases between. CDR1 and CDR2 (germline): KGHSH, LQKENI. The CDR3 loop is CASSPSGDYGYTF. In nucleotides, the CDR3 is TGTGCCAGCTCACCGTCAGGGGACTATGGCTACACCTTC.

The gene calls are TRBV12-5 and TRBJ2-7; 11 bases agree with TRBD1. J was trimmed by 4 bases and V by 2 bases; bases with no gene match: 4. Germline V lookup: CDR1 LGHNT, CDR2 FRNRAP. This CDR3 has 15 amino acids. In DNA form, the CDR3 reads TGTGCTAGTGGTTTGCAATGGGACAGGGGGTACGAGCAGTACTTC. This encodes CASGLQWDRGYEQYF.

The rearrangement joins TRBV7-7 to TRBJ2-3; D remains unclear. Germline V gene data show CDR1 as SSHAT and CDR2 as FNYEAQ (reference sequence). This CDR3 comprises 13 residues. Trimming took off 0 bases at V and 5 bases at J, with 6 bases between the two ends. The CDR3 loop is CASSLALGDTQYF. The CDR3 DNA follows: TGTGCCAGCAGCTTAGCGTTGGGAGATACGCAGTATTTT.

This clone was observed a single time. The rearrangement links TRBV2 to TRBJ1-6; D gene uncertain. CDR3 length equals 12 residues. The germline V and J ends were trimmed by 6 bases and 7 bases, with 7 bases remaining between them. CDR1 and CDR2 (germline): SNHLY, FYNNEI. The chain's CDR3 is CASRTDNSPLHF. In DNA form, the CDR3 reads TGTGCCAGCAGGACGGACAATTCACCCCTCCACTTT.

The J gene is TRBJ1-2, the V gene TRBV30; 8 nucleotides match TRBD1. The V segment lost 1 base and the J segment 4 bases; nucleotides outside the gene matches: 5. This CDR3 contains 14 residues. CDR1 is GTSNPN, CDR2 SVGIG, per germline (reference sequence). The CDR3 nucleotides are TGTGCCTGGAGTGGACAGGGGCAAGTCTATGGCTACACCTTC. This translates into CAWSGQGQVYGYTF.

V gene TRBV4-1 combines with J gene TRBJ2-5; D remains unclear. Germline CDR1 and CDR2: MGHRA and YSYEKL. The V gene lost 0 bases and the J gene lost 4 bases, with 9 bases spanning the gap. The CDR3 is 14 amino acids. CDR3 amino acids: CASSQDLAIETQYF. The CDR3 DNA reads as TGCGCCAGCAGCCAAGATCTTGCAATAGAGACCCAGTACTTC.

The count of this clone is one. The rearrangement joins TRBV7-2 to TRBJ2-7; 10 bases align to TRBD1. CDR1 and CDR2 from the germline V gene are SGHTA and FQGNSA. V gave up 5 bases and J gave up 3 bases; unmatched junction bases: 4. The length of the CDR3 is 14 residues. This CDR3 is CASSPGTGVYEQYF. The CDR3 bases are TGTGCCAGCAGCCCCGGGACAGGGGTCTACGAGCAGTACTTC.

This chain links TRBV11-2 with TRBJ2-2, with TRBD2 matching over 8 bases. CDR1 and CDR2 (germline): SGHAT, FQNNGV. Trimming took 3 bases from V and 6 from J; bases not matched to a gene: 3. The CDR3 loop spans 14 amino acids. The CDR3 is CASSFASGPGELFF. CDR3 in DNA: TGTGCCAGCAGCTTCGCTAGCGGGCCCGGGGAGCTGTTTTTT.

CDR3 in DNA: TGTGCCCACGACAGGGACAATGAAAAACTGTTTTTT. It encodes CAHDRDNEKLFF. This chain links TRBV30 with TRBJ1-4; 7 bases are a match to TRBD1. The CDR3 consists of 12 residues. Germline assignment: CDR1 GTSNPN and CDR2 SVGIG (reference sequence). Trimming took 8 bases from V and 5 from J; bases not matched to a gene: 5.

The rearrangement links TRBV2 to TRBJ1-3, with D hard to call. Germline CDR1 is SNHLY and CDR2 is FYNNEI. The CDR3 spans 14 residues. V was shortened by 6 bases and J by 2 bases, with 11 bases between the two germline ends. The CDR3 reads CASRPSGTGNTIYF. CDR3 nucleotide sequence: TGTGCCAGCAGGCCGAGCGGGACTGGAAACACCATATATTTT.

The CDR3 reads CASSQERGPYGYTF. CDR3 coding DNA: TGCGCCAGCAGCCAAGAGAGGGGGCCTTATGGCTACACCTTC. The J gene is TRBJ1-2, the V gene TRBV4-3, with 7 bases aligning to TRBD1. Trimming cost V 0 bases and J 5 bases; bases outside gene matches: 3. CDR3 length: 14 residues. CDR1 and CDR2 from the germline V gene are LGHNA and YSLEER.